A single sample is the source of the 27 T cell receptor beta chains below, sequenced in a study of T cell repertoires in cytomegalovirus infection. One entry per CDR3 protein, called by TCRdb with MiXCR from the reads. The sample carries 450,000 to 550,000 distinct CDR3 sequences, approximately 15% recorded once. Sequenced sample: CD8+ T cells from PBMCs. The receptors here all came from a human donor in good health (CMV status not recorded). Some clones in this sample may be carry-over from other donors' samples.

This clonotype has a count of ten or more. The genes are TRBV7-9 and TRBJ2-7, with D maybe TRBD2 (6 bases). In germline, CDR1 is SEHNR, CDR2 FQNEAQ (reference sequence). The CDR3 contains 14 residues. Trimming took 3 bases from V and 3 from J, leaving 12 bases between them. The CDR3: CASSFAGRIYEQYF. CDR3 DNA: TGTGCCAGCAGCTTCGCCGGGAGAATCTACGAGCAGTACTTC. Full variable domain (remainder filled in from reference TRBV7-9 and TRBJ2-7): DTGVSQNPRHKITKRGQNVTFRCDPISEHNRLYWYRQTLGQGPEFLTYFQNEAQLEKSRLLSDRFSAERPKGSFSTLEIQRTEQGDSAMYLCASSFAGRIYEQYFGPGTRLTVT.

This clonotype was counted only a few times. V gene TRBV27 combines with J gene TRBJ1-5; tentatively, D is TRBD1 (5 bases). Germline values: CDR1 MNHEY, CDR2 SMNVEV (reference sequence). The CDR3 runs 16 residues. V lost 10 bases, J lost 2 bases, and 21 bases lay in between. The CDR3 here is CATCPAGGRGNQPQHF. For the CDR3, the DNA is TGTGCCACATGCCCGGCGGGGGGGAGGGGCAATCAGCCCCAGCATTTT.

This chain links TRBV19 with TRBJ2-3, with a tentative D call TRBD2 (6 bases). CDR1 is LNHDA, CDR2 SQIVND, per germline (reference sequence). V dropped 2 bases and J dropped 3 bases, with 15 bases sitting between them. The CDR3 extends over 16 amino acids. The CDR3 is CASSILVAAPTDTQYF. The DNA of the CDR3 is TGTGCCAGTAGTATACTCGTAGCGGCACCGACAGATACGCAGTATTTT.

This clonotype was detected many times. The chain carries TRBV11-2 and TRBJ2-5; 13 nucleotides align to TRBD2. CDR3 size: 16 residues. With V trimmed by 2 bases and J by 4 bases, 4 bases remained unmatched. From germline, CDR1 is SGHAT and CDR2 FQNNGV. The CDR3 bases are TGTGCCAGCAGCTTATGGACTAGCGGGGGCATAGAGACCCAGTACTTC. This translates into CASSLWTSGGIETQYF.

As concerns this clonotype: Given a much more abundant clone one base away, this may be a read error. It is likely a read error, because the conserved phenylalanine at the end of the CDR3 is missing. The chain couples TRBV10-2 to TRBJ2-7; D ambiguous. CDR3 length equals 11 residues. Trimming removed 6 bases from V and 8 bases from J, with 11 bases in between. The germline CDR1 and CDR2 sequences are WSHSY and SAAADI. The CDR3 DNA follows: TGCGCCAGCAGCGAAGATGGGAAGCAGTACTTA. It encodes CASSEDGKQYL.

This clonotype was seen at least ten times. This chain joins TRBV12-3 or TRBV12-4 and TRBJ2-2, with D maybe TRBD2 (5 bases). The germline V and J ends were trimmed by 2 bases and 3 bases, with 10 bases remaining between them. The CDR3 spans 15 residues. The CDR3 spells CASSLSGKYTGELFF. The CDR3 DNA sequence: TGTGCCAGCAGTTTATCGGGGAAGTACACCGGGGAGCTGTTTTTT.

This clonotype was detected only a few times. V and J are TRBV29-1 and TRBJ1-4; possibly TRBD1 for D (5 bases). V was pared by 3 bases and J by 5 bases, with 13 bases between. The CDR3 length is 14 residues. The germline CDR1 and CDR2 sequences are SQVTM and ANQGSEA. The CDR3 loop is CSVDSGEANEKLFF. The CDR3, as DNA: TGCAGCGTTGACTCGGGGGAGGCGAATGAAAAACTGTTTTTT.

This clonotype came up many times. The V and J genes are TRBV5-5 and TRBJ1-2; 8 bases agree with TRBD1. The CDR3 loop spans 15 amino acids. The germline gives CDR1 SGHKS, CDR2 YYEKEE (reference sequence). J lost 6 bases, V lost 3 bases, and 10 bases had no gene match. The CDR3 loop is CASSSDRDPTNGYTF. In nucleotides, the CDR3 is TGTGCCAGCAGCTCGGACAGGGACCCTACAAATGGCTACACCTTC.

V is TRBV5-4 and J is TRBJ2-1; 8 nucleotides align to TRBD1. The CDR3 is 15 residues long. The trim removed 2 bases at V and 8 bases at J, leaving 9 bases unmatched. From germline, CDR1 is SGHNT and CDR2 YYREEE (reference sequence). Here the CDR3 reads CASSLGQGAVDEQFF. The CDR3 DNA sequence: TGTGCCAGCAGCTTAGGTCAGGGGGCCGTAGATGAGCAGTTCTTC.

The table lists this clonotype with many counts. The chain links TRBV7-9 to TRBJ1-4; 9 bases are a match to TRBD1. V shed 7 bases and J 4 bases; nucleotides not matched to a gene: 7. CDR1 and CDR2 (germline): SEHNR, FQNEAQ (reference sequence). This CDR3 is 15 amino acids long. CDR3 sequence reads: CASNGPGQGNEKLFF. The CDR3 bases are TGTGCCAGCAACGGGCCGGGACAGGGTAATGAAAAACTGTTTTTT. Variable domain in full (rest from reference TRBV7-9 and TRBJ1-4): DTGVSQNPRHKITKRGQNVTFRCDPISEHNRLYWYRQTLGQGPEFLTYFQNEAQLEKSRLLSDRFSAERPKGSFSTLEIQRTEQGDSAMYLCASNGPGQGNEKLFFGSGTQLSVL.

The sample holds a few counts of this clonotype. The rearrangement joins TRBV6-2 or TRBV6-3 to TRBJ1-2; 8 nucleotides line up with TRBD1. The trim removed 4 bases at V and 4 bases at J, leaving 11 bases unmatched. The CDR3 spans 16 residues. Germline assignment: CDR1 MNHEY and CDR2 SVGEGT. In nucleotides, the CDR3 is TGTGCCAGCAGTTCCCATGTCGACAGGGGCATCTATGGCTACACCTTC. This gives the protein CASSSHVDRGIYGYTF.

This clonotype was counted at least ten times. The chain carries TRBV7-9 and TRBJ2-5, with D possibly TRBD1 on 5 matching bases. Trimming cost V 5 bases and J 0 bases, with 10 bases left between them. In germline, CDR1 is SEHNR, CDR2 FQNEAQ (reference sequence). The CDR3 is 14 residues long. The DNA for the CDR3 is TGTGCCAGCAGCCACGACAGCGACCAAGAGACCCAGTACTTC. This encodes CASSHDSDQETQYF.

The chain has TRBV10-3 and TRBJ2-5, with TRBD2 as a possible D gene (6 bases). Trimming removed 0 bases at V and 1 base at J, with 18 bases between. CDR3 length equals 18 residues. Per the germline V gene, CDR1 is ENHRY and CDR2 is SYGVKD. CDR3 protein: CAISESGDGGDLQETQYF. The CDR3 DNA sequence: TGTGCCATCAGTGAGTCGGGGGACGGGGGTGACCTCCAAGAGACCCAGTACTTC.

Ten or more counts support this clonotype. The chain has TRBV7-6 and TRBJ1-4; 7 bases agree with TRBD1. The germline V gene encodes CDR1 SGHVS and CDR2 FNYEAQ. The CDR3 has 19 amino acids. Trimming took 1 base from V and 3 from J; bases not matched to a gene: 14. The CDR3 nucleotides are TGTGCCAGCAGCTTAGGGGCCCGACAGGGATTCCTTCCTAATGAAAAACTGTTTTTT. It translates to CASSLGARQGFLPNEKLFF.

The chain has TRBV24-1 and TRBJ1-5; 9 bases match TRBD1. CDR3 size: 15 residues. V lost 4 bases to trimming and J lost 7 bases; unmatched junction nucleotides: 7. CDR1 is KGHDR and CDR2 is SFDVKD in the germline V gene. The CDR3, as DNA: TGTGCCACCAGTGACCTTACAGGGGGCCTCCAGCCCCAGCATTTT. Translating gives CATSDLTGGLQPQHF.

This clonotype was counted once. The V and J genes are TRBV18 and TRBJ2-7; D is tentatively TRBD1 or TRBD2 (5 bases each). The V end lost 2 bases, the J end lost 2 bases, and 13 bases lay between the germline ends. Germline CDR1 is KGHSH and CDR2 is LQKENI. CDR3 length: 15 residues. CDR3 in DNA: TGTGCCAGCTCACCAGACGTCGGGGACCCCTACGAGCAGTACTTC. Amino acids: CASSPDVGDPYEQYF.

This clonotype was seen repeatedly, ten times or more. This chain joins TRBV7-2 and TRBJ2-7, with D perhaps matching TRBD1 or TRBD2 (5 bases each). Germline assignment: CDR1 SGHTA and CDR2 FQGNSA. The CDR3 length is 15 residues. Trimming cost V 4 bases and J 2 bases, with 15 bases left between them. This CDR3 reads CASSSRDLGPYEQYF. The DNA for the CDR3 is TGTGCCAGCAGCTCCCGGGACCTAGGGCCCTACGAGCAGTACTTC.

The chain combines TRBV4-1 with TRBJ2-1; 12 bases fit TRBD2. The CDR3 totals 17 residues. The germline gives CDR1 MGHRA, CDR2 YSYEKL. Trimming removed 0 bases from V and 7 bases from J; junction bases left unmatched: 7. CDR3 sequence (DNA): TGCGCCAGCAGCCAAGAAAAGACTAGCGGGAGTTTGAATGAGCAGTTCTTC. Amino acid sequence: CASSQEKTSGSLNEQFF.

This clonotype was counted at least ten times. The chain employs TRBV6-5 and TRBJ2-2, with unresolved D. The CDR3 consists of 13 residues. Trimming took 3 bases from V and 4 from J, leaving 6 bases between them. The germline CDR1 and CDR2 sequences are MNHEY and SVGAGI. The CDR3 protein is CASSYGRTGELFF. CDR3 coding DNA: TGTGCCAGCAGTTATGGTCGCACCGGGGAGCTGTTTTTT.

This clonotype showed up many times. The chain joins TRBV19 to TRBJ2-7, with 11 positions matching TRBD2. Germline lookup yields CDR1 LNHDA and CDR2 SQIVND (reference sequence). The CDR3 runs to 14 residues. The trim removed 9 bases at V and 4 bases at J, leaving 8 bases unmatched. CDR3 amino acids: CASATSGTSYEQYF. CDR3 bases: TGTGCCAGCGCGACTAGCGGGACTTCGTACGAGCAGTACTTC.

This clonotype was counted ten times or more. The V gene is TRBV5-6, the J gene TRBJ2-3, with D tentatively TRBD1 (5 bases). V lost 4 bases and J 1 base, leaving 13 bases between the germline ends. The CDR3 is 15 amino acids. Germline values: CDR1 SGHDT, CDR2 YYEEEE. DNA of the CDR3: TGTGCCAGCAGCCCGACAGACGAAGGCACAGATACGCAGTATTTT. It is translated as CASSPTDEGTDTQYF.

In this sample, this clonotype turned up a few times. The chain links TRBV4-1 to TRBJ2-3; 9 bases are shared with TRBD2. This CDR3 has 17 residues. Germline CDR1 MGHRA, CDR2 YSYEKL. V lost 0 bases and J lost 2; bases outside the gene matches: 6. The CDR3 DNA sequence: TGCGCCAGCAGCCAAGATCAGCTAGCGGGAAACACAGATACGCAGTATTTT. As protein: CASSQDQLAGNTDTQYF.

This clonotype was seen at least ten times. The chain joins TRBV14 to TRBJ2-1, with 7 positions matching TRBD2. V shed 7 bases and J 3 bases; nucleotides not matched to a gene: 9. Germline CDR1 SGHDN, CDR2 FVKESK. The CDR3 has 15 residues. The CDR3 DNA sequence: TGTGCCAGCACCGGGAGCGGGGCGCTCTACAATGAGCAGTTCTTC. It encodes CASTGSGALYNEQFF.

In this sample, this clonotype turned up many times. This sequence joins TRBV27 and TRBJ2-5; 7 nucleotides align to TRBD1. The CDR3 is 13 residues long. CDR1 and CDR2 (germline): MNHEY, SMNVEV (reference sequence). V shed 6 bases and J 1 base; nucleotides not matched to a gene: 2. CDR3 amino acids: CASRDRIQETQYF. In DNA form, the CDR3 reads TGTGCCAGCAGGGACAGGATCCAAGAGACCCAGTACTTC.

The chain has TRBV28 and TRBJ2-1; D may correspond to TRBD1 or TRBD2 (6 bases each). CDR3 length: 15 amino acids. CDR1 is MDHEN and CDR2 is SYDVKM in the germline V gene. The V end lost 7 bases, the J end lost 0 bases, and 13 bases lay between the germline ends. CDR3 loop: CASNVRGVSYNEQFF. DNA of the CDR3: TGTGCCAGCAATGTGAGGGGGGTCTCCTACAATGAGCAGTTCTTC.

This clonotype has at least ten counts. J is TRBJ2-3 and V is TRBV7-9, with D unclear. Germline V gives CDR1 SEHNR, CDR2 FQNEAQ (reference sequence). The V end lost 7 bases, the J end lost 2 bases, and 16 bases lay between the germline ends. The CDR3 totals 15 residues. CDR3 region: CASTSPEAHTDTQYF. The CDR3 DNA follows: TGTGCCAGCACGTCCCCAGAGGCACACACAGATACGCAGTATTTT.

At least ten counts were recorded for this clonotype. The genes are TRBV27 and TRBJ1-4; a possible D gene is TRBD1 (6 bases). Trimming left V 2 bases short and J 3 bases short, with 7 bases between. Germline V lookup: CDR1 MNHEY, CDR2 SMNVEV (reference sequence). CDR3 length: 14 amino acids. This CDR3 reads CASSLQGSNEKLFF. DNA for the CDR3: TGTGCCAGCAGTTTACAGGGGTCTAATGAAAAACTGTTTTTT.